The 10 T cell receptor beta chains listed next were all sequenced from one sample in a study of blood T cells in healthy people across ages (dated by TCRdb to the mid-2010s). The method was 5' RACE. Sequencing relied on an Illumina HiSeq 2500. The second PCR ran for about 6 to 11 cycles and used a J-beta primer mix along with a sample-barcoded 5' primer. Using fastp at Q25 and MiXCR, TCRdb reprocessed the public reads and kept productive beta chains. For every CDR3 protein sequence, its rows merge into one entry that carries the most common genes and DNA. This sample comprises hundreds of thousands of distinct CDR3 sequences, around half of them detected only once. 25% to 35% of the sample is in the top ten clones. The sample was blood. Receptors were obtained from a woman aged 60-70 years in good health.

This clonotype has just one count. This may stem from a read error, because a much larger clone lies one nucleotide away. The V and J genes are TRBV7-9 and TRBJ2-4; maybe TRBD2 (6 bases). The CDR3 covers 13 residues. Per the germline V gene, CDR1 is SEHNR and CDR2 is FQNEAQ (reference sequence). Trimming shortened V by 4 bases and J by 8 bases, and 12 bases separated the two germline ends. The CDR3 sequence: CASSCSRGYIQYF. The DNA for the CDR3 is TGTGCCAGCAGCTGTAGCCGGGGGTACATTCAGTACTTC.

The CDR3 DNA is TGTGCCAGCAGTGAAGCGGTCAAAGGGGGCTACACCTTC. It encodes CASSEAVKGGYTF. The V call is TRBV2, the J call TRBJ1-2; no clear D. This CDR3 has 13 residues. Trimming took off 0 bases at V and 8 bases at J, with 10 bases between the two ends. Looked up from germline, CDR1 is SNHLY and CDR2 is FYNNEI.

V is TRBV9 and J is TRBJ2-7; D is possibly TRBD2 (5 bases). This CDR3 is built from 14 residues. Germline V CDR1 and CDR2: SGDLS, YYNGEE. Trimming left V 5 bases short and J 3 bases short, with 15 bases between. The CDR3, as DNA: TGTGCCAGCAGTGAAGGTGCGGGCAACTACGAGCAGTACTTC. Translated: CASSEGAGNYEQYF.

This clonotype was counted many times. CDR3 sequence (DNA): TGTGCCAGCAGCCAAGGTGGTGGTTCCTACGAGCAGTACTTC. Translating it yields CASSQGGGSYEQYF. The chain links TRBV3-1 to TRBJ2-7, with D unclear. V dropped 1 base and J dropped 1 base, with 8 bases sitting between them. The CDR3 covers 14 residues. Looked up from germline, CDR1 is LGHDT and CDR2 is YNNKEL (reference sequence).

Many counts were recorded for this clonotype. The chain employs TRBV28 and TRBJ2-4; D assignment may be TRBD1 or TRBD2 (6 bases each). The CDR3 sequence is 13 residues long. CDR1 and CDR2 (germline): MDHEN, SYDVKM. Deletions cut 3 bases from V and 7 bases from J, with 10 bases between. Here the CDR3 DNA reads TGTGCCAGCAGTTTGGTAGGGGGGAACATTCAGTACTTC. Residues: CASSLVGGNIQYF.

This clonotype was recorded many times. The chain carries TRBV10-3 and TRBJ2-6; TRBD2 matches 15 bases. The length of the CDR3 is 17 residues. Germline values: CDR1 ENHRY, CDR2 SYGVKD. Trimming cost V 6 bases and J 3 bases; bases outside gene matches: 3. The CDR3 region has the DNA TGTGCCATCAGGGGACTAGCGGGAGGAAGTGGGGCCAACGTCCTGACTTTC. Amino acid sequence: CAIRGLAGGSGANVLTF.

The chain joins TRBV10-3 to TRBJ2-1; D not certain. The CDR3 extends over 14 amino acids. V dropped 2 bases and J dropped 5 bases, with 10 bases sitting between them. Germline lookup yields CDR1 ENHRY and CDR2 SYGVKD. The CDR3 reads CAISEILGDNEQFF. The CDR3 DNA sequence: TGTGCCATCAGTGAGATATTAGGAGACAATGAGCAGTTCTTC.

This sequence joins TRBV5-1 and TRBJ2-3; D call uncertain. This CDR3 is 14 amino acids long. Per germline, CDR1 SGHRS and CDR2 YFSETQ. Between the trimmed V and J ends, which lost 1 base and 6 bases, there was a span of 12 bases. The CDR3 DNA is TGCGCCAGCAGCTTGCCCCCACCCCGGGATACGCAGTATTTT. It specifies CASSLPPPRDTQYF. Complete variable domain (other parts from reference TRBV5-1 and TRBJ2-3): KAGVTQTPRYLIKTRGQQVTLSCSPISGHRSVSWYQQTPGQGLQFLFEYFSETQRNKGNFPGRFSGRQFSNSRSEMNVSTLELGDSALYLCASSLPPPRDTQYFGPGTRLTVL.

This clonotype has just one count. The genes are TRBV6-5 and TRBJ2-1; D not certain. The CDR3 consists of 14 residues. With 6 bases removed from V and 7 bases from J, the gap between germline ends came to 16 bases. In germline, CDR1 is MNHEY, CDR2 SVGAGI. DNA for the CDR3: TGTGCCAGCAGCAAGACGTCTGGCAGAAATGAGCAGTTCTTC. This sequence encodes CASSKTSGRNEQFF.

The V gene is TRBV7-9, the J gene TRBJ2-5, with 9 bases identical to TRBD2. Gene TRBJ2-7 matches the end of the DNA better, so the J call may be wrong. Germline values: CDR1 SEHNR, CDR2 FQNEAQ (reference sequence). The CDR3 loop spans 14 amino acids. DNA for the CDR3: TGTGCCAGCAGCGATCCTCTAGCGGGAACCGAGCAGTACTTC. Protein product: CASSDPLAGTEQYF.